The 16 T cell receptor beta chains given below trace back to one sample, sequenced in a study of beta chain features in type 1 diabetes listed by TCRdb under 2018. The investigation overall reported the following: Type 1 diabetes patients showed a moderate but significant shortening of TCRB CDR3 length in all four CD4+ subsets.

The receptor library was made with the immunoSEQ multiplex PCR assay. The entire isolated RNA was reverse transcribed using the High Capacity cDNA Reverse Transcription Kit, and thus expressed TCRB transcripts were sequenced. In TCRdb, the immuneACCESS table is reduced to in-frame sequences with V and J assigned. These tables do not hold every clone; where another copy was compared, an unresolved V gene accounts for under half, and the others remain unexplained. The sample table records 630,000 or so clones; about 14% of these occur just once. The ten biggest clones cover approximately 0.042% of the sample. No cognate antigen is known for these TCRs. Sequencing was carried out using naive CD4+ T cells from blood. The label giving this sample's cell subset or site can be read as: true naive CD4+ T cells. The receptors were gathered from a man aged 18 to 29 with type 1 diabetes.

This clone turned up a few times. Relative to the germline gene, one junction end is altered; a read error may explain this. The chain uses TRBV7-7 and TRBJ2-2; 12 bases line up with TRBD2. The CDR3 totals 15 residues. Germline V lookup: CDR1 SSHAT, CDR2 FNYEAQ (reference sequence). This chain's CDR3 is CASSRLAGELGELFF. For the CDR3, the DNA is TGTGCTAGCAGCCGACTAGCGGGAGAGCTCGGGGAGCTGTTTTTT.

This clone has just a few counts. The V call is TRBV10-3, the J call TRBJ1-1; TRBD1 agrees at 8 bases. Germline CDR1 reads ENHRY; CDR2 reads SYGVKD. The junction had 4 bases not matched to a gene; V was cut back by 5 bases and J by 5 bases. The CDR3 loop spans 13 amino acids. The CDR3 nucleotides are TGTGCCATCAGTCAGGGGGCGGGAACTGAAGCTTTCTTT. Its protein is CAISQGAGTEAFF.

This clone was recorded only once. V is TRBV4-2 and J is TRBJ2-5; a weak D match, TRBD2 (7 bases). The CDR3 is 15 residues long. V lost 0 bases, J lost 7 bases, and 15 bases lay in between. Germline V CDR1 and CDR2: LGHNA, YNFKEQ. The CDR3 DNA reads TGTGCCAGCAGCCAAGAGGGGGGGCCAAAGGGGACCCAGTACTTC. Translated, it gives CASSQEGGPKGTQYF.

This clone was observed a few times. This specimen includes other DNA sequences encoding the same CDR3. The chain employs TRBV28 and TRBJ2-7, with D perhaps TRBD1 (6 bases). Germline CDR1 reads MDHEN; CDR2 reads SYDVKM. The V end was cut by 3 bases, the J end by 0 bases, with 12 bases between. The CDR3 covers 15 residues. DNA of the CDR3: TGTGCCAGCAGTTTGGGGGCGTTAAGCTCCTACGAGCAGTACTTC. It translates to CASSLGALSSYEQYF.

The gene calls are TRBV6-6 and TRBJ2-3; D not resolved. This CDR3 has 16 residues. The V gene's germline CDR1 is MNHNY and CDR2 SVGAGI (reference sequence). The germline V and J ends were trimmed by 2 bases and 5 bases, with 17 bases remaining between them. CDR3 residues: CASSYTATSGRDTQYF. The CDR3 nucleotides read TGTGCCAGCAGTTACACCGCGACGTCGGGCCGAGATACGCAGTATTTT.

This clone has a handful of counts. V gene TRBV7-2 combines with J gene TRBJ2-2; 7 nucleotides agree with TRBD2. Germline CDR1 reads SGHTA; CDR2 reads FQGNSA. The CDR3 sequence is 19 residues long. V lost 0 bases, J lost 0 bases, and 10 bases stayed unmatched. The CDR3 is CASSLAVGKRGANTGELFF. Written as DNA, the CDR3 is TGTGCCAGCAGCTTAGCGGTGGGGAAGCGGGGTGCGAACACCGGGGAGCTGTTTTTT. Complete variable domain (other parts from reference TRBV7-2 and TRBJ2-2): GAGVSQSPSNKVTEKGKDVELRCDPISGHTALYWYRQSLGQGLEFLIYFQGNSAPDKSGLPSDRFSAERTGGSVSTLTIQRTQQEDSAVYLCASSLAVGKRGANTGELFFGEGSRLTVL.

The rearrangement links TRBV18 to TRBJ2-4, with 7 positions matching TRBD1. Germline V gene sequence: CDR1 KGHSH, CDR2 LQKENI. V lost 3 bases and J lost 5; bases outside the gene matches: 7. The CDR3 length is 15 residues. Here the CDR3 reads CASSPGQSIENIQYF. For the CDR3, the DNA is TGTGCCAGCTCACCGGGACAGAGTATAGAAAACATTCAGTACTTC.

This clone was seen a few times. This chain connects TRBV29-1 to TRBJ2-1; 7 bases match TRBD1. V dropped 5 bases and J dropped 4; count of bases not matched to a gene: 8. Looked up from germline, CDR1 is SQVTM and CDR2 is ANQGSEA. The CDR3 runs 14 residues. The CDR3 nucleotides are TGCAGCGTTTCCCGGGACAGACCTTACAATGAGCAGTTCTTC. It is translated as CSVSRDRPYNEQFF.

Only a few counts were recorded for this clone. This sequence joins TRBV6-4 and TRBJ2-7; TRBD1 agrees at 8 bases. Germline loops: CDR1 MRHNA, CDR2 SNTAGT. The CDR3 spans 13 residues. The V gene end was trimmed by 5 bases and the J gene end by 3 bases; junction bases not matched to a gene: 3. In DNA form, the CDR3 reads TGTGCCAGCAGTTCCGGACAGGGCTACGAGCAGTACTTC. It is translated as CASSSGQGYEQYF.

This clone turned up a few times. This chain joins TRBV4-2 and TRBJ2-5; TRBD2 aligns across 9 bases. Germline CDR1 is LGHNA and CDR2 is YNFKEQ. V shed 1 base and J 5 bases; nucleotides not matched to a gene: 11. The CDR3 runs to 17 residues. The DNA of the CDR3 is TGTGCCAGCAGCCAAGGTGTAGCGGGGGCCCCATGGGAGACCCAGTACTTC. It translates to CASSQGVAGAPWETQYF.

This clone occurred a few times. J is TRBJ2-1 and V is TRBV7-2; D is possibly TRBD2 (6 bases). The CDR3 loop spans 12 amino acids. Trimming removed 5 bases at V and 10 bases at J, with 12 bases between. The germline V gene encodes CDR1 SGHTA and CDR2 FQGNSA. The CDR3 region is CASSPLGGEQFF. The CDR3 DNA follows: TGTGCCAGCAGCCCCCTCGGAGGGGAGCAGTTCTTC.

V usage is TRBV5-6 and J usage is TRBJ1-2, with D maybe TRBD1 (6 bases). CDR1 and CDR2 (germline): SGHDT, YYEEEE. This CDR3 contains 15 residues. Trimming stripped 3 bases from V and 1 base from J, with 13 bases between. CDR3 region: CASSSLRTDNYGYTF. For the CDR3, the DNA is TGTGCCAGCAGCTCATTAAGGACAGATAACTATGGCTACACCTTC.

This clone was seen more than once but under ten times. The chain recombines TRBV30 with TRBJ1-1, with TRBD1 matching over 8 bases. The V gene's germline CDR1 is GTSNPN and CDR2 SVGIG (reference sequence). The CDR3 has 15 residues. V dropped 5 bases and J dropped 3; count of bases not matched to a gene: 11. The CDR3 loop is CAWLLPGQVYTEAFF. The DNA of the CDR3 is TGTGCCTGGCTTTTACCGGGACAGGTGTACACTGAAGCTTTCTTT.

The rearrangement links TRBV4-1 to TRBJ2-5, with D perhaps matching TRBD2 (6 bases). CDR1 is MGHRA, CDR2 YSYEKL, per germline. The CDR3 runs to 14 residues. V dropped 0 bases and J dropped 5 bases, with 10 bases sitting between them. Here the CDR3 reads CASSQEGGDETQYF. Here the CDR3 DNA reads TGCGCCAGCAGCCAAGAGGGGGGAGACGAGACCCAGTACTTC.

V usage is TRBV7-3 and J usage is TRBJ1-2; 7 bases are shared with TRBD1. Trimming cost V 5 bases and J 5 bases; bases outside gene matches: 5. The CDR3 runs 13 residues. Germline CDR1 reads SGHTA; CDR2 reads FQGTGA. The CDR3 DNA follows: TGTGCCAGCAGCCTCCAGGGGGTGTATGGCTACACCTTC. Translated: CASSLQGVYGYTF.

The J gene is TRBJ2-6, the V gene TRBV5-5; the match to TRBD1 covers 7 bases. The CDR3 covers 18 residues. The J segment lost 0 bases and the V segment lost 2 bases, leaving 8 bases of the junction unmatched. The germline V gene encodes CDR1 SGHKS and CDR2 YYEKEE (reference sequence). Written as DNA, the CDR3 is TGTGCCAGCAGCTTACCGGGACAGACACCCTCTGGGGCCAACGTCCTGACTTTC. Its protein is CASSLPGQTPSGANVLTF.